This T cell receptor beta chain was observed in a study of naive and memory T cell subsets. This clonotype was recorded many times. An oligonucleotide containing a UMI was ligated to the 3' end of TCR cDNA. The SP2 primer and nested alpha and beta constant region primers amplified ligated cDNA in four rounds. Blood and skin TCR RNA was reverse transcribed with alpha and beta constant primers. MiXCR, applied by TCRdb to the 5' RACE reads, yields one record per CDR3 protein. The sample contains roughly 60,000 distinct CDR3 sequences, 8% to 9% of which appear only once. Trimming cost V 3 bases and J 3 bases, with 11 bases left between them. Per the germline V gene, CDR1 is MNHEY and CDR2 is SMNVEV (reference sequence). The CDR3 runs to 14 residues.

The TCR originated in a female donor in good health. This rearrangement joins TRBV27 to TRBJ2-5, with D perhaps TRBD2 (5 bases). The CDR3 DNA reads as TGTGCCAGCAGTTTCTCCATGGGAGAAGAGACCCAGTACTTC. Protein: CASSFSMGEETQYF.